Listed below are T cell receptor beta chains from one sample, sequenced in a study of molecular identifiers for immune sequencing clone quantification. From the PCR reads, TCRdb called clonotypes with MiXCR, one entry per CDR3 protein. The data contain around 40,000 distinct CDR3 sequences, 15% to 20% of them singletons. Material: naive CD8+ T cells from blood, with Jurkat cell RNA spiked in. The receptor source for this set is a human donor in good health. Some libraries in this study had Jurkat cell RNA spiked in. Both conserved end residues are part of each CDR3. The D gene is left open where the match is weak. Clone size is stated in some rows and not others, as once, few, many or a class when expanded.

J gene,V gene,clone size,D gene,CDR3 DNA,CDR3 protein
TRBJ1-5,TRBV4-2,many,.,TGTGCCAGCAGCCAAGAGTCGGATCAGCCCCAGCATTTT,CASSQESDQPQHF
TRBJ2-3,TRBV7-9,many,.,TGTGCCAGCAGCTTAGTAGGGCTGGGCCACACAGATACGCAGTATTTT,CASSLVGLGHTDTQYF
TRBJ2-7,TRBV7-2,many,TRBD2,TGTGCCAGCAGCTTAGCCCGGGGGACTAGCACCGCCTACGAGCAGTACTTC,CASSLARGTSTAYEQYF
TRBJ2-1,TRBV6-2/TRBV6-3,.,.,TGTGCCAGCAGTTTATTAGGCAATGAGCAGTTCTTC,CASSLLGNEQFF
TRBJ2-7,TRBV28,many,.,TGTGCCAGCAGTTTCCTAGGGTCGGCCTACGAGCAGTACTTC,CASSFLGSAYEQYF
TRBJ2-5,TRBV27,many,.,TGTGCCAGCAGTTTATCGACTTTTCAAGAGACCCAGTACTTC,CASSLSTFQETQYF
TRBJ2-2,TRBV7-9,many,.,TGTGCCAGCAGCTTAATAGGGGTCAAGAACACCGGGGAGCTGTTTTTT,CASSLIGVKNTGELFF
TRBJ1-1,TRBV4-1,many,TRBD1,TGCGCCAGCAGCAATTGGGGGCAGGGGGCGGCTGAAGCTTTCTTT,CASSNWGQGAAEAFF
TRBJ2-1,TRBV11-2,many,.,TGTGCCAGCGACAACTACAATGAGCAGTTCTTC,CASDNYNEQFF
TRBJ1-1,TRBV4-3,many,.,TGCGCCAGCAGCCAAGTAGGGCAGCCTTGTACTTTT,CASSQVGQPCTF
TRBJ2-7,TRBV29-1,many,.,TGCAGCGTTCTTTTGATAGGTGGCCAGGCCTACGAGCAGTACTTC,CSVLLIGGQAYEQYF
TRBJ2-3,TRBV7-9,many,TRBD1,TGTGCCAGCAGCTTTCCAGGACAGGGTTGGCCAGATACGCAGTATTTT,CASSFPGQGWPDTQYF
TRBJ2-6,TRBV4-1,many,TRBD2,TGCGCCAGCAGCCCCCGAGTGGTAGGCAGCGGGAGCTCTGGGGCCAACGTCCTGACTTTC,CASSPRVVGSGSSGANVLTF
TRBJ2-7,TRBV13,many,.,TGTGCCAGCAGCTCCCGGGACAAATCATACGAGCAGTACTTC,CASSSRDKSYEQYF
TRBJ2-3,TRBV4-1,many,TRBD2,TGCGCCAGCAGCAGAGGGACTAGCGGCGGAGGAGATACGCAGTATTTT,CASSRGTSGGGDTQYF
TRBJ1-3,TRBV7-9,many,.,TGTGCCAGCAGCTTAGCTACAGGGTTCTCTGGAAACACCATATATTTT,CASSLATGFSGNTIYF
TRBJ2-5,TRBV7-9,many,.,TGTGCCAGCAGCTTAGCGAGAGGGGTTCAAGAGACCCAGTACTTC,CASSLARGVQETQYF
TRBJ2-5,TRBV6-5,many,TRBD2,TGTGCCAGCAGTGAGGGAGGGGAGACCCAGTACTTC,CASSEGGETQYF
TRBJ2-3,TRBV11-3,many,TRBD2,TGTGCCAGCAGCACCGGGGTAGCGGGGAGGACAGATACGCAGTATTTT,CASSTGVAGRTDTQYF
TRBJ2-7,TRBV7-9,.,TRBD1,TGTGCCAGCGGGGACAGGAGCTACGAGCAGTACTTC,CASGDRSYEQYF
TRBJ1-4,TRBV5-4,many,.,TGTGCCAGCAGCCTATCCGGGACGGGGAATGAAAAACTGTTTTTT,CASSLSGTGNEKLFF